Below, 10 T cell receptor beta chains from the same sample are listed, as sequenced in a study of human T cells and chemical hapten exposure. TCRdb passed the RACE reads through MiXCR, listing each CDR3 protein once. The sample consists of around 300,000 distinct CDR3 sequences, around 7% of them appearing once. This sample's time point: patch test 1, 2 weeks after DPC sensitization. As to treatment: therapeutic diphenylcyclopropenone sensitization with weekly scalp DPC. Sequenced here: whole blood, sampled in connection with sensitization to the hapten diphenylcyclopropenone (DPC). The receptor set was obtained from a woman younger than 30 with alopecia areata. Some clones in this sample may be carry-over from other donors' samples.

This clonotype appeared many times. The rearrangement uses TRBV5-1 and TRBJ2-1, with 12 bases matching TRBD2. The germline gives CDR1 SGHRS, CDR2 YFSETQ. Trimming at V came to 4 bases and at J to 10 bases, leaving 6 bases not matched to a gene. The CDR3 length is 14 residues. CDR3 bases: TGCGCCAGCAGCGCTAGCGGGGGGGCACGGGAGCAGTTCTTC. It specifies CASSASGGAREQFF.

This clonotype was seen only a few times. This chain connects TRBV5-1 to TRBJ1-6, with 9 bases fitting TRBD1. The CDR3 runs to 17 residues. Per the germline V gene, CDR1 is SGHRS and CDR2 is YFSETQ. The V gene end was trimmed by 1 base and the J gene end by 8 bases; junction bases not matched to a gene: 10. In nucleotides, the CDR3 is TGCGCCAGCAGCTTGCGGTTAGTGGGACAGGGAGATTCACCCCTCCACTTT. It codes for CASSLRLVGQGDSPLHF.

The CDR3 loop is CASSLSADKDGYTF. In DNA form, the CDR3 reads TGCGCCAGCAGCTTGTCGGCGGACAAAGATGGCTACACCTTC. V usage is TRBV5-1 and J usage is TRBJ1-2; TRBD1 might be the D (5 bases). The CDR3 spans 14 residues. CDR1 and CDR2 from the germline V gene are SGHRS and YFSETQ. V shed 1 base and J shed 6 bases, with 13 bases lying between them.

This clonotype was recorded many times. V is TRBV7-2 and J is TRBJ2-5, with 9 positions matching TRBD1. Per the germline V gene, CDR1 is SGHTA and CDR2 is FQGNSA. Trimming removed 5 bases from V and 4 bases from J; junction bases left unmatched: 5. The CDR3 covers 14 residues. The CDR3 region has the DNA TGTGCCAGCAGCCCGGGACAGGGTGCAGAGACCCAGTACTTC. The encoded protein is CASSPGQGAETQYF.

This sequence joins TRBV4-1 and TRBJ1-2, with D tentatively TRBD1 (6 bases). There are 14 residues in the CDR3. V lost 2 bases to trimming and J lost 4 bases, with 11 bases between them. Germline V gene sequence: CDR1 MGHRA, CDR2 YSYEKL. The CDR3 nucleotides are TGCGCCAGCAGCCAACCCGGACAGATCTATGGCTACACCTTC. Protein sequence: CASSQPGQIYGYTF.

This clonotype was observed at least ten times. The rearrangement links TRBV6-5 to TRBJ1-6; D uncertain. Trimming removed 6 bases at V and 3 bases at J, with 9 bases between. The CDR3 sequence is 14 residues long. Per germline, CDR1 MNHEY and CDR2 SVGAGI. Here the CDR3 reads CASRLAGYNSPLHF. DNA for the CDR3: TGTGCCAGCAGGCTAGCGGGCTATAATTCACCCCTCCACTTT.

The genes are TRBV27 and TRBJ2-3, with TRBD2 matching over 8 bases. Germline V gene sequence: CDR1 MNHEY, CDR2 SMNVEV (reference sequence). The CDR3 loop spans 15 amino acids. V lost 6 bases to trimming and J lost 3 bases; unmatched junction nucleotides: 8. CDR3 loop: CASSGTRGATDTQYF. CDR3 bases: TGTGCCAGCAGCGGGACTAGAGGAGCAACAGATACGCAGTATTTT.

This clonotype has more than one count but fewer than ten. V usage is TRBV24-1 and J usage is TRBJ2-2, with D uncertain. Germline CDR1 KGHDR, CDR2 SFDVKD. The germline V and J ends were trimmed by 4 bases and 5 bases, with 10 bases remaining between them. The CDR3 extends over 14 amino acids. The CDR3 DNA reads TGTGCCACCAGTGAGGGGTATAGTACCGGGGAGCTGTTTTTT. Translation: CATSEGYSTGELFF.

This clonotype was counted a few times. J is TRBJ1-3 and V is TRBV18; TRBD1 matches 10 bases. This CDR3 has 16 residues. Germline CDR1 reads KGHSH; CDR2 reads LQKENI. J gave up 2 bases and V 6 bases, and 7 bases lay outside the gene matches. CDR3 nucleotide sequence: TGTGCCAGCTCGCCAACCGGGACAGGGGCTGGAAACACCATATATTTT. Translating gives CASSPTGTGAGNTIYF.

This clonotype came up a few times. The J gene is TRBJ2-3, the V gene TRBV4-1; either TRBD1 or TRBD2 may fit D (6 bases each). Germline V lookup: CDR1 MGHRA, CDR2 YSYEKL. V dropped 4 bases and J dropped 0 bases, with 14 bases sitting between them. The CDR3 sequence is 16 residues long. CDR3 loop: CASSLDGGRSTDTQYF. The DNA of the CDR3 is TGCGCCAGCAGCCTAGACGGGGGCCGGAGCACAGATACGCAGTATTTT.